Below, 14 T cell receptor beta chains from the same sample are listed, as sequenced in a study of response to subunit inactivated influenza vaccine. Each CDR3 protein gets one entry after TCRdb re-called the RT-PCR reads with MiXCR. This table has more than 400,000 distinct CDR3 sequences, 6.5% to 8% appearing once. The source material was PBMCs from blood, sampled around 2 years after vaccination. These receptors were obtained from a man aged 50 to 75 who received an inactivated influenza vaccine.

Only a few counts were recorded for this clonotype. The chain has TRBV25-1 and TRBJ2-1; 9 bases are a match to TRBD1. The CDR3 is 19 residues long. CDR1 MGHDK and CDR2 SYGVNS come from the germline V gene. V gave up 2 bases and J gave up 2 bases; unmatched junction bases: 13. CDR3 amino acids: CASSESPGTGRGTYNEQFF. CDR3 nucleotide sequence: TGTGCCAGCAGTGAAAGTCCCGGGACAGGGCGCGGGACCTACAATGAGCAGTTCTTC.

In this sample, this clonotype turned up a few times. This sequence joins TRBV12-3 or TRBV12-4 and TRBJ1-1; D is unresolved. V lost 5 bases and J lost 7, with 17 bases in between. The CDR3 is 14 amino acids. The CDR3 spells CASSIQIVGGEAFF. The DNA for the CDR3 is TGTGCCAGCAGTATACAAATCGTGGGCGGTGAAGCTTTCTTT.

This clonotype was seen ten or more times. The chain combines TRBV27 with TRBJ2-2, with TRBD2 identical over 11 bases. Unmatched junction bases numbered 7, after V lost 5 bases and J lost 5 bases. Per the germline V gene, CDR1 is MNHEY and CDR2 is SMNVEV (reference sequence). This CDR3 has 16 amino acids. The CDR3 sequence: CASSLTSGSSTGELFF. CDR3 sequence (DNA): TGTGCCAGCAGTCTTACTAGCGGGAGTAGTACCGGGGAGCTGTTTTTT.

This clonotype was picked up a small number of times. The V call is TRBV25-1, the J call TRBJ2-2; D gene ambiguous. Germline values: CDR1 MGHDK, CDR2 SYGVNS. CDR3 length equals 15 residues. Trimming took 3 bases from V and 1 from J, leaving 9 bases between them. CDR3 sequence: CASSEDPQNTGELFF. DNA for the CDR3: TGTGCCAGCAGTGAGGATCCACAGAACACCGGGGAGCTGTTTTTT.

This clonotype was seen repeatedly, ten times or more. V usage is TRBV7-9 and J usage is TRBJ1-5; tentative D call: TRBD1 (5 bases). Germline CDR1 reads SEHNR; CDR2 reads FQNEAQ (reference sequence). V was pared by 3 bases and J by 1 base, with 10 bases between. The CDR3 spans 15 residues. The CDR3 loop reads CASSFGTVSNQPQHF. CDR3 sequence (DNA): TGTGCCAGCAGCTTTGGGACCGTGAGCAATCAGCCCCAGCATTTT.

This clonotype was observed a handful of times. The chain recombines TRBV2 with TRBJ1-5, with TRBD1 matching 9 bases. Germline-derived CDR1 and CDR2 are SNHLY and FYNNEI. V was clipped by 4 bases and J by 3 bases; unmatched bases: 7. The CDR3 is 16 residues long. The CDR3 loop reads CASSGHGTGNNQPQHF. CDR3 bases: TGTGCCAGCAGTGGGCACGGGACAGGGAACAATCAGCCCCAGCATTTT. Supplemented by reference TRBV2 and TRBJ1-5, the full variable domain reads EPEVTQTPSHQVTQMGQEVILRCVPISNHLYFYWYRQILGQKVEFLVSFYNNEISEKSEIFDDQFSVERPDGSNFTLKIRSTKLEDSAMYFCASSGHGTGNNQPQHFGDGTRLSIL.

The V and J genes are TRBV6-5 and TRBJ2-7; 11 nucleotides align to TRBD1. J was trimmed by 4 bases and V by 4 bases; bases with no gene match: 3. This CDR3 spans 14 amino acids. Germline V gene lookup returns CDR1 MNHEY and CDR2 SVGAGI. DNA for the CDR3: TGTGCCAGCAGTTCGGACAGGGGGCATTACGAGCAGTACTTC. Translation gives CASSSDRGHYEQYF.

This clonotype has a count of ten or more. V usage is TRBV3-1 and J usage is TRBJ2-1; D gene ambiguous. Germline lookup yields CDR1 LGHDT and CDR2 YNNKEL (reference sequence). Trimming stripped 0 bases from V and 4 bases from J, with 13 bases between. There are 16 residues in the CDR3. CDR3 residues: CASSQDDLNSYNEQFF. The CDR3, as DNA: TGTGCCAGCAGCCAAGATGACTTAAACTCTTACAATGAGCAGTTCTTC.

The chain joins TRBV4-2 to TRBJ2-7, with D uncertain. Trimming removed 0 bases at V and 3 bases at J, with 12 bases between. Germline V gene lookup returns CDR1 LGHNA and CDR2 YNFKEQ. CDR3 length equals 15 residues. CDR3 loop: CASSQERSWVYEQYF. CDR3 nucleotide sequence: TGTGCCAGCAGCCAAGAAAGATCGTGGGTCTACGAGCAGTACTTC.

The CDR3 loop is CSARVGSGISGELFF. DNA for the CDR3: TGCAGTGCTAGAGTGGGTAGCGGGATATCCGGGGAGCTGTTTTTT. The gene calls are TRBV20-1 and TRBJ2-2, with 8 positions matching TRBD2. This CDR3 has 15 amino acids. Per the germline V gene, CDR1 is DFQATT and CDR2 is SNEGSKA (reference sequence). The V and J ends lost 1 base and 6 bases, in that order; junction bases with no gene match: 7.

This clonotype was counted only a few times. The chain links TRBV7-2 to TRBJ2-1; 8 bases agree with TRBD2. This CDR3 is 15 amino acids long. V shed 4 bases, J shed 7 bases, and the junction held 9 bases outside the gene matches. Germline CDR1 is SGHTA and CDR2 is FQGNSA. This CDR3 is CASSYYSGEVNEQFF. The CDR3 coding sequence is TGTGCCAGCAGCTACTATAGCGGGGAAGTAAATGAGCAGTTCTTC.

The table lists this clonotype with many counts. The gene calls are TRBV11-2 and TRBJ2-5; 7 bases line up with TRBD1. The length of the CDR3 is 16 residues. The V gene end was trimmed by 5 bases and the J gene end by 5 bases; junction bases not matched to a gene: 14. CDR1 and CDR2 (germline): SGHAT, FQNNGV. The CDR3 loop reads CASSKRTGFRGETQYF. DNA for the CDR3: TGTGCCAGCAGCAAACGGACAGGTTTTCGTGGGGAGACCCAGTACTTC.

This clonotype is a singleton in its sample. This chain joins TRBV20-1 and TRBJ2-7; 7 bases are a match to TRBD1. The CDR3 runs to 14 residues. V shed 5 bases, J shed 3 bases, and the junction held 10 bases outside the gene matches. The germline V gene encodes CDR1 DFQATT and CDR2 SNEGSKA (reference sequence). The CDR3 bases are TGCAGTGCTCCAATCAGACGGACAGGCTACGAGCAGTACTTC. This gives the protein CSAPIRRTGYEQYF.

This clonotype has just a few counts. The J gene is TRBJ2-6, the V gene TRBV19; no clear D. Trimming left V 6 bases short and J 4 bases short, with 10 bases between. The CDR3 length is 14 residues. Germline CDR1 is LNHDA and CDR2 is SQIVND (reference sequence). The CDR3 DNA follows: TGTGCCAGTAGCTGGTTGGGCGGGGCCAACGTCCTGACTTTC. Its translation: CASSWLGGANVLTF. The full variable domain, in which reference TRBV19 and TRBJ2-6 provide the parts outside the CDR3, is DGGITQSPKYLFRKEGQNVTLSCEQNLNHDAMYWYRQDPGQGLRLIYYSQIVNDFQKGDIAEGYSVSREKKESFPLTVTSAQKNPTAFYLCASSWLGGANVLTFGAGSRLTVL.